Below are 5 T cell receptor beta chains sequenced from a single sample in a study of beta chain features in type 1 diabetes. TCRB transcripts that were expressed got sequenced, as all of the isolated RNA had been reverse transcribed. Profiling relied on immunoSEQ multiplex PCR, and the TCRdb table lists in-frame clones only, not all of them. This sample yields 200,000 to 250,000 clones, of which roughly 10% are seen a single time; over 1% belongs to the top ten. Sequenced sample: central memory CD4+ T cells from blood. Receptors originate from a man aged 18 to 35 in good health.

This clone was recorded at least ten times. This chain connects TRBV7-9 to TRBJ1-4; 7 bases are shared with TRBD1. The CDR3 spans 12 residues. Looked up from germline, CDR1 is SEHNR and CDR2 is FQNEAQ (reference sequence). V trimming: 5 bases; J trimming: 11 bases; junction bases outside the gene matches: 5. CDR3 bases: TGTGCCAGCAGCCCGGGACAGCTCAAACTGTTTTTT. Its translation: CASSPGQLKLFF.

The gene calls are TRBV20-1 and TRBJ2-1; D gene ambiguous. CDR3 length: 11 amino acids. The V end was cut by 5 bases, the J end by 5 bases, with 7 bases between. Germline V lookup: CDR1 DFQATT, CDR2 SNEGSKA (reference sequence). The CDR3 DNA sequence: TGCAGTGCTTTCGGCGACAATGAGCAGTTCTTC. Protein product: CSAFGDNEQFF.

This clone was picked up many times. The chain uses TRBV7-7 and TRBJ2-5; D remains ambiguous. The germline CDR1 and CDR2 sequences are SSHAT and FNYEAQ (reference sequence). The CDR3 totals 14 residues. V was pared by 5 bases and J by 0 bases, with 10 bases between. CDR3 DNA: TGTGCCAGCAGCCCTACTGGGTACCAAGAGACCCAGTACTTC. This translates into CASSPTGYQETQYF.

A few counts support this clone. This chain connects TRBV27 to TRBJ2-2; D may match TRBD1 or TRBD2 (5 bases each). CDR3 length: 13 amino acids. V gave up 2 bases and J gave up 6 bases, with 7 bases separating them. Germline V lookup: CDR1 MNHEY, CDR2 SMNVEV (reference sequence). The CDR3 DNA follows: TGTGCCAGCAGTTTAAGAGGGGCCGGGGAGCTGTTTTTT. Translation: CASSLRGAGELFF.

This clone was detected many times. The chain couples TRBV7-2 to TRBJ2-7; TRBD2 might be the D (5 bases). CDR1 is SGHTA and CDR2 is FQGNSA in the germline V gene. The V end was cut by 3 bases, the J end by 3 bases, with 9 bases between. The CDR3 has 13 residues. This CDR3 reads CASSLAGSYEQYF. In DNA, the CDR3 is TGTGCCAGCAGCTTGGCGGGTAGCTACGAGCAGTACTTC.